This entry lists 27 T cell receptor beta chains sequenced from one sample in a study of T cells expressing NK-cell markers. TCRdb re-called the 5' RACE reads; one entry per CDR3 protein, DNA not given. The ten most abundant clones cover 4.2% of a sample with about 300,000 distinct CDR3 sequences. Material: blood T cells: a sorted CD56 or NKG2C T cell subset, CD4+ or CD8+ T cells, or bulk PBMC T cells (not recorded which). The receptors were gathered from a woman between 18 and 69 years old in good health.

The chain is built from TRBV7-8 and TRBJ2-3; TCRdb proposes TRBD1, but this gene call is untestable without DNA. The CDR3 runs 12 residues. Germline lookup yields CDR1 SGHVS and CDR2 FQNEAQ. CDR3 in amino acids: CASSTHGGAQYF.

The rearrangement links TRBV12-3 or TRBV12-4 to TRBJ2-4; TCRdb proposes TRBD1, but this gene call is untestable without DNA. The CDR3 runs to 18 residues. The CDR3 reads CASSLDRGRLFGKNIQYF.

The CDR3 region is CASSGRQGNTEAFF. V and J are TRBV5-5 and TRBJ1-1; TCRdb's D gene call, TRBD1, goes unchecked for lack of DNA. The CDR3 consists of 14 residues. In germline, CDR1 is SGHKS, CDR2 YYEKEE (reference sequence).

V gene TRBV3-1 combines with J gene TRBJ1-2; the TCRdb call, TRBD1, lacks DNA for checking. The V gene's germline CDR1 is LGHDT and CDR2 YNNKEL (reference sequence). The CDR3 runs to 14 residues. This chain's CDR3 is CASSPFQGGRGYTF.

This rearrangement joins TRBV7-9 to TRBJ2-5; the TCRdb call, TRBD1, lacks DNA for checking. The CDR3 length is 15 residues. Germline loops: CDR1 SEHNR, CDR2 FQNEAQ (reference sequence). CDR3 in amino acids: CASSPGGILQETQYF.

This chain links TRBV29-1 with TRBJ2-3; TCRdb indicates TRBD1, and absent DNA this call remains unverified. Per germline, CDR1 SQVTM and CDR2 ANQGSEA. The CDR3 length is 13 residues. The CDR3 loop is CSVFLQGTDTQYF.

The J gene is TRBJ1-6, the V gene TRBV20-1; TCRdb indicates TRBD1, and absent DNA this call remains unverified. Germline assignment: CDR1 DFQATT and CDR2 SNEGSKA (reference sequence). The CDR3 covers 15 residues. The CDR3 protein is CSARGGQENNSPLHF.

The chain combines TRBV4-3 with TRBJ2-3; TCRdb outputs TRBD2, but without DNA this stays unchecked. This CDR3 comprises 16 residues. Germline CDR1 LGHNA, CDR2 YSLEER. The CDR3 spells CASSQERAGGRDTQYF.

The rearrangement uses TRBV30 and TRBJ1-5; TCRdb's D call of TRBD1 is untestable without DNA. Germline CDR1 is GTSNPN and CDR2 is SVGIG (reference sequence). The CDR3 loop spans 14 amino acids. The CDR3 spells CAWSEGVVNQPQHF. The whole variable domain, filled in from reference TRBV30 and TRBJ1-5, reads SQTIHQWPATLVQPVGSPLSLECTVEGTSNPNLYWYRQAAGRGLQLLFYSVGIGQISSEVPQNLSASRPQDRQFILSSKKLLLSDSGFYLCAWSEGVVNQPQHFGDGTRLSIL.

The CDR3 reads CASYREVRQPQHF. This rearrangement joins TRBV21-1 to TRBJ1-5. TRBV21-1 is flagged as a pseudogene. There are 13 residues in the CDR3.

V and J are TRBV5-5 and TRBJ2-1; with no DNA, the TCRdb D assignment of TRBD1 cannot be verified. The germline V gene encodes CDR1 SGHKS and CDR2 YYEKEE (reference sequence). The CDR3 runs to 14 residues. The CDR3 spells CASSSGDRYNEQFF.

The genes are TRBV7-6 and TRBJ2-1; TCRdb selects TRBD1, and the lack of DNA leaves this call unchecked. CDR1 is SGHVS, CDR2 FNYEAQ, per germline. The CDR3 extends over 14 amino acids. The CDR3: CASSGGQYYNEQFF.

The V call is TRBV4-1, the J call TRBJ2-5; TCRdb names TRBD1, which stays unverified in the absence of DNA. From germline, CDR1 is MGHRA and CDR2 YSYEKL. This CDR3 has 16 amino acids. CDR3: CASSQDLAGPGETQYF.

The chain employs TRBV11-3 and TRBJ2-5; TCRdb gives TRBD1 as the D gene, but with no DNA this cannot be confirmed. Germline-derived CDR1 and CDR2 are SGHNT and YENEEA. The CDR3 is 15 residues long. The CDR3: CASSEFGPGDGTQYF.

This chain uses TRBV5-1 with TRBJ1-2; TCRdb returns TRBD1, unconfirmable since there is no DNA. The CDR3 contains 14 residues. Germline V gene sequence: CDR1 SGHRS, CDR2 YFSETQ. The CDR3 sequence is CASSRVQQGTGYTF.

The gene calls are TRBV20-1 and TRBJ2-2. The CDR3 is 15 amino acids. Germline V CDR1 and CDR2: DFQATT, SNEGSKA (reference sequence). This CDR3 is CSARDLAGTTGELFF.

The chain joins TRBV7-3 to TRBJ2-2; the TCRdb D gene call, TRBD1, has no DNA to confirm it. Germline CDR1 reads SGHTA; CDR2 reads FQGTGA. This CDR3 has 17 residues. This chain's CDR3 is CASSLSPLGRNTGELFF.

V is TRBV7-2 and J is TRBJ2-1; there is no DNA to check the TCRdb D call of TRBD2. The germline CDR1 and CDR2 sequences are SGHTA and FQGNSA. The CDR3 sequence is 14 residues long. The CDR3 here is CASSPRLGGNEQFF. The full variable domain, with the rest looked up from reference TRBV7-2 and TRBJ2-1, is GAGVSQSPSNKVTEKGKDVELRCDPISGHTALYWYRQSLGQGLEFLIYFQGNSAPDKSGLPSDRFSAERTGGSVSTLTIQRTQQEDSAVYLCASSPRLGGNEQFFGPGTRLTVL.

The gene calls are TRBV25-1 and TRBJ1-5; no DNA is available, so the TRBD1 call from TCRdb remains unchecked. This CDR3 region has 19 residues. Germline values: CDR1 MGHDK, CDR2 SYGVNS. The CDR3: CATITGQGASRGGNQPQHF.

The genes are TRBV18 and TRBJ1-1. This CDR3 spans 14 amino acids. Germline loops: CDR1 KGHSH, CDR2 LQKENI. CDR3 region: CASSPLQADTEAFF.

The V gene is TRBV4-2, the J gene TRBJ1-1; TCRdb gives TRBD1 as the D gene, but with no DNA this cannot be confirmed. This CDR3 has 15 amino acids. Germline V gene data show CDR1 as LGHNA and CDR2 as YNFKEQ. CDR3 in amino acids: CASSQGGRGNTEAFF.

CDR3 protein: CASRKPASGQETQYF. The chain is built from TRBV25-1 and TRBJ2-5; TCRdb gives TRBD2 as the D gene, but with no DNA this cannot be confirmed. CDR1 is MGHDK, CDR2 SYGVNS, per germline. The CDR3 sequence is 15 residues long.

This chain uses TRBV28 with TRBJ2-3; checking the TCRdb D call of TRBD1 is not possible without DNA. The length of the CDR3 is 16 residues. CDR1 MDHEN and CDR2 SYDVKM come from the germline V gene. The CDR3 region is CASSNPSLGSTDTQYF.

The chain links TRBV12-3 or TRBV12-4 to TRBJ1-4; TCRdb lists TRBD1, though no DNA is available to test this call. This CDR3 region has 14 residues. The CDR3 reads CASTSGGTNEKLFF.

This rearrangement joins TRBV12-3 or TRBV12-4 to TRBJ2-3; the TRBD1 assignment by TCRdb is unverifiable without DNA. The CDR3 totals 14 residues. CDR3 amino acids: CASSSDRARDTQYF.

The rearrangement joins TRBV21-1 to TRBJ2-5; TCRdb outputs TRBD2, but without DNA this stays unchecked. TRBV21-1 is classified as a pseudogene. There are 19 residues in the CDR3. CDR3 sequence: CASSKKNGTSGRGEETQYF.

The CDR3: CATSASYTQYF. This chain connects TRBV24-1 to TRBJ2-3. This CDR3 region has 11 residues. Germline CDR1 is KGHDR and CDR2 is SFDVKD.